The clone carrying this T cell receptor beta chain was seen ten or more times. What it recognizes is unknown. Germline V gene sequence: CDR1 MNHEY, CDR2 SVGAGI. The V gene lost 2 bases and the J gene lost 9 bases, with 26 bases spanning the gap. CDR3 size: 18 residues. This sample stems from a study of T cells after yellow fever vaccination. Study-level results: Abundant clonotypes from the bulk population could contaminate FACS-sorted repertoires. Peaking on day 5 versus 15, the secondary response was faster but weaker. After the booster, about 95% of CD4 and more than 85% of CD8 primary-response clones were re-detected.

5'RACE template switching added a universal primer site and UMIs to TCR cDNA. TCRdb passed the 5' RACE reads through MiXCR, listing each CDR3 protein once. The repertoire includes 70,000 or so distinct CDR3 sequences, approximately 5% of them detected once, and around 2.2% sits in the top ten. Material: CD4+ T cells sorted from PBMCs, obtained more than 14 days after the first yellow fever vaccination. The receptor was isolated from a young man who received the YFV17D yellow fever vaccine. V is TRBV6-5 and J is TRBJ2-1; D unresolved. CDR3 sequence: CASSYRSSRQTGLSEQFF. In nucleotides, the CDR3 is TGTGCCAGCAGTTACAGGTCTAGTCGGCAAACCGGGTTAAGTGAGCAGTTCTTC.